One TCR beta chain is described in this entry. Unique molecular identifiers were used to barcode this TCRbeta library. TCRdb re-analysed the PCR reads in MiXCR, keeping a single row per CDR3 protein. The table shows some 840,000 distinct CDR3 sequences, with around 15% occurring only once. The data derive from a study of T-cell reconstitution after alpha-beta-depleted transplantation in children. Germline-derived CDR1 and CDR2 are SGDLS and YYNGEE. This CDR3 has 16 amino acids. V gave up 3 bases and J gave up 6 bases, with 19 bases separating them. The genes are TRBV9 and TRBJ2-1; TRBD2 might be the D (5 bases). Sequencing used PBMCs, mostly from graft donor cells, obtained 360 days after TCRalphabeta/CD19-depleted stem cell transplant. The receptor was isolated from a male patient between 10 and 17 years old who had a stem cell transplant for acute lymphoblastic leukemia, so the T cells may come from the graft donor. This CDR3 is CASSGVSGISVNEQFF. CDR3 coding DNA: TGTGCCAGCAGCGGTGTATCGGGGATTTCCGTCAATGAGCAGTTCTTC.